This note documents a single T cell receptor (beta chain) sequence. This clonotype was counted a few times. Its antigen is still unknown. It has no much larger one-base neighbor in the sample; base qualities were not kept. What the treatment or condition label conveys for this sample: roughly ten-day PBMC culture with coronavirus spike peptide pools or control peptides (ViraFEST assay). CD4+ T cells from unexposed donors were collected before the COVID-19 pandemic (2011-2018). The study used the ViraFEST assay, which expanded antigen-specific T cells with peptide pools and then identified expanded clonotypes by TCR sequencing. PBMCs were cultured at around 2 million per well in IMDM supplemented with approximately 4.7% human AB serum and about 10 IU/ml IL-2, with 9.5 to 10 ug/ml peptide pools added. Half of the culture medium was replaced with fresh IL-2-containing medium on days 3 and 7. Once the cells had been in culture for roughly 11 days, the EasySep CD4+ T cell isolation kit was used to isolate CD4+ T cells by negative selection. As cell number allowed, CD4+ T cells from unexposed donors were tested for reactivity to SARS-CoV-2 S and N and to four common cold coronavirus spike pools. PBMCs were separated from whole blood using Ficoll-Paque Plus gradient centrifugation and then either used fresh or cryopreserved at -140C. Culture conditions were generally each tested in triplicate wells. The leukapheresis product for the unexposed donors was obtained through commercial purchase.

The sample is drawn from a study of vaccination and CD4 T cells after COVID-19 (dated by TCRdb to the early 2020s). As for the study more broadly: The convalescent cohort comprised six males and four females, including two Hispanic individuals, seven Caucasians, two Asians and one multiracial person. Each participant got two doses of either the Pfizer-BioNTech BNT162b2 vaccine (n=8) or the Moderna mRNA-1273 vaccine (n=2). In 10 COVID-19 convalescent patients and a few infection-naive healthy vaccine recipients, researchers compared the spike-specific CD4+ TCR repertoire from before mRNA vaccination with the repertoire from after. Control cultures used a CEFX viral epitope pool as positive control, an HIV-1 Nef peptide pool as negative control, or no peptide. In an earlier paper using these donors, memory CD4+ T cell crossreactivity between SARS-CoV-2 and common cold coronavirus spike proteins was assessed at the TCR clonotype level. Post-vaccine blood samples were taken a median of roughly 75 days after the second vaccine dose, with a range of roughly 14 to 241 days. The cultures were stimulated with overlapping spike peptide pools from SARS-CoV-2 and from the common cold coronaviruses HCoV-NL63, HCoV-OC43 and HCoV-229E. Post-COVID blood samples from convalescent patients were collected a median of about 110 days after diagnosis, with a range of 35 to 161 days.

Inclusive of the bounding cysteine and phenylalanine, the CDR3 is 14 residues long. CDR3 DNA only is kept here, 42 bases in frame from base 1. The germline V gene (reference sequence) provides CDR1 DFQATT and CDR2 SNEGSKA. Trimming costs V 0 bases and J 5 bases, and their ends lie 13 bases apart. Study-level results and caveats: The number of convalescent patients in the study was relatively small, and the study did not examine early timepoints following natural infection. Of the vaccine-specific clones found in convalescent patients, nearly all (304 of 307) were mono-reactive for SARS-CoV-2 spike instead of being cross-reactive with common cold coronaviruses. The median count of SARS-CoV-2-reactive clonotypes went up from 20 to 25 after infection to a few dozen after vaccination, although the change was not significant. In convalescent patients, a median 86.3% of post-vaccine SARS-CoV-2-reactive clones were detected only after vaccination, and vaccine-specific priming was suggested by this finding.

Library prep was done by PCR. DNA from cultured CD4+ T cells was subjected to TCR sequencing with the Oncomine TCR Beta short-read assay at the Johns Hopkins FTIC core. Genomic DNA was extracted from the cultured CD4+ T cells with the QIAamp micro DNA kit. Oncomine TCR Beta libraries from cultured CD4+ T cells were pooled with unique dual indexes and sequenced on an Illumina iSeq 100. As for how the authors treated the data: Non-productive sequences were removed, and CDR3s not starting with C, not ending with F or W, or shorter than 7 amino acids were discarded. Antigen-specific clonotypes were identified with the MANAFEST web application by comparing peptide-stimulated wells with reference and other culture wells. To be called positive, a clone needed an FDR below 0.05, an odds ratio above 5, and a productive frequency above 0.1% in at least two of three replicate wells. Clonotypes that were significantly expanded in both SARS-CoV-2 spike wells and at least one common cold coronavirus spike condition were defined as cross-reactive. Similarity between CDR3 sequences was evaluated in R version 3.6.1 using Levenshtein distances (stringdist) and unrooted phylogenetic trees (ape). Clones were called with MiXCR by TCRdb after fastp trimmed the public reads at Q25, and only in-frame beta chains were retained. CDR3 protein duplicates are merged, each entry listing the most common genes and DNA. TCRdb, not the original authors, processed these V and J calls. The sample records roughly 2,800 distinct CDR3 sequences, roughly a quarter of which are singletons. The leading ten clones occupy more than 35% of the sample.

This receptor was obtained from a human donor in good health. Sequencing used CD4+ T cells from blood, cultured in vitro. The V and J segments used are TRBV20-1 and TRBJ2-5; TRBD2 is possibly the D segment (6 matching bases). The CDR3 here reads CSARDVRGRETQYF. The bases are TGCAGTGCTAGAGATGTGCGGGGAAGGGAGACCCAGTACTTC.